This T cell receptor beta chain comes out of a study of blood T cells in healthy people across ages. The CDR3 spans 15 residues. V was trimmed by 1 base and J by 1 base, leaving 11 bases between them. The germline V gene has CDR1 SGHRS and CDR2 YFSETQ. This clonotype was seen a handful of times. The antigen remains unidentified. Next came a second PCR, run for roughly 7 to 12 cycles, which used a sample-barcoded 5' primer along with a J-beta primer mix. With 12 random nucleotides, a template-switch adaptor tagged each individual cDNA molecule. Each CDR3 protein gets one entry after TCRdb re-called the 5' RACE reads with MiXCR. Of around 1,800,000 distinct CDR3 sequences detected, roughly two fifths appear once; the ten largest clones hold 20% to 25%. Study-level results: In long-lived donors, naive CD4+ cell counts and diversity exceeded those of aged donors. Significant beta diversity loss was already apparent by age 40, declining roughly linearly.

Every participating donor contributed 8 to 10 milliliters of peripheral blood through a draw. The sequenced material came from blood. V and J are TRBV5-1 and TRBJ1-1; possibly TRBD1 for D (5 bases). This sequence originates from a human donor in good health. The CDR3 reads CASSLNSGGNTEAFF. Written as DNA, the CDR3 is TGCGCCAGCAGCTTGAATTCGGGGGGGAACACTGAAGCTTTCTTT.